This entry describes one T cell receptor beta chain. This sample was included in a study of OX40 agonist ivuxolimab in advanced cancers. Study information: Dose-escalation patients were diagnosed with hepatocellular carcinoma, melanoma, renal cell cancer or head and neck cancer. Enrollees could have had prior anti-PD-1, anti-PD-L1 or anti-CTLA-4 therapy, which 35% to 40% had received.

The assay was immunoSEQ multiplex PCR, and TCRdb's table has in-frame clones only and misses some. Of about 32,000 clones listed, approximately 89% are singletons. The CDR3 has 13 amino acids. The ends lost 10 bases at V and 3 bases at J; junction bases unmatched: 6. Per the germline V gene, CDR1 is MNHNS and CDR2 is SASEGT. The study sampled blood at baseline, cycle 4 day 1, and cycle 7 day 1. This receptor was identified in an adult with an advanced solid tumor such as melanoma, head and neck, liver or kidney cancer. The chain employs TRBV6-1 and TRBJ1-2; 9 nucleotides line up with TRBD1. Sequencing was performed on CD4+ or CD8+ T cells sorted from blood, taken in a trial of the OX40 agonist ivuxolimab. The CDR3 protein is CAIYGQGHYGYTF. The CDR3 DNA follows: TGTGCCATTTATGGACAGGGGCACTATGGCTACACCTTC.